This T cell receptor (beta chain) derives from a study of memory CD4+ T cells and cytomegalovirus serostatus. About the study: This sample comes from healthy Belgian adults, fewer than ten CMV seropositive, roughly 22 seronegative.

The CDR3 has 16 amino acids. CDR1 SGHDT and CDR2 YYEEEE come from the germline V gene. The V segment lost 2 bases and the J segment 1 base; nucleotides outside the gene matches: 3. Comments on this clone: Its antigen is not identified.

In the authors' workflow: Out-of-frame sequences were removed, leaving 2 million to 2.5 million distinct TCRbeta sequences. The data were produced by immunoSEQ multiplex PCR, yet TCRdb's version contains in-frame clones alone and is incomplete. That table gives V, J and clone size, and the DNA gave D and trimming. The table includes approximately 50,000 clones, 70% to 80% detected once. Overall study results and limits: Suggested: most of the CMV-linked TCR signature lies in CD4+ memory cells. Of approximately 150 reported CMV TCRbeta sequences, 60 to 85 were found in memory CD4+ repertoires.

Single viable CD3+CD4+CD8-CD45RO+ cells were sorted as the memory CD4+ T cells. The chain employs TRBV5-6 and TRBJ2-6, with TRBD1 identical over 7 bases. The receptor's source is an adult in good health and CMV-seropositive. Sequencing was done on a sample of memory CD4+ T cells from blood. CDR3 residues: CASSFFRGSGANVLTF. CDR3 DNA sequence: TGTGCCAGCAGCTTTTTCAGGGGGTCTGGGGCCAACGTCCTGACTTTC.